A selection of T cell receptor beta chains follows, all from one sample in a study of spatial heterogeneity in lung cancer. One entry per CDR3 protein, called by TCRdb with MiXCR from the 5' RACE reads. The table shows approximately 11,000 distinct CDR3 sequences, with about 9.5% occurring only once. The specimen was PBMCs, collected at follow-up. The receptors here all came from a female donor with early-stage non-small cell lung cancer. Both conserved end residues are part of each CDR3. D genes are given only for firm matches. Size tells how often a clone was seen (once, few, many) or the class of an expanded clone, and some rows leave it out.

TRBD1	TRBV2	TRBJ1-4	many	TGTGCCAGCAGTTGGAGGGGACAGGCTAATGAAAAACTGTTTTTT	CASSWRGQANEKLFF
NA	TRBV6-5	TRBJ2-7	few	TGTGCCAGCAGTTACGGGGGTGAGCAGTACTTC	CASSYGGEQYF
NA	TRBV6-2/TRBV6-3	TRBJ1-5	many	TGTGCCAGCAGCCAACCCAATCAGCCCCAGCATTTT	CASSQPNQPQHF
TRBD1	TRBV30	TRBJ2-2	many	TGTGCCTGGAGTGTTCGGACAGGGGAGCGAGGGAAGGACACCGGGGAGCTGTTTTTT	CAWSVRTGERGKDTGELFF
NA	TRBV12-3/TRBV12-4	TRBJ1-5	many	TGTGCCAGCAGTTCATCAAATCACGGTACAGGTACTCAGCCCCAGCATTTT	CASSSSNHGTGTQPQHF
NA	TRBV29-1	TRBJ2-3	NA	TGCAGCGTTGAGGGCAGCGGCACAGATACGCAGTATTTT	CSVEGSGTDTQYF
NA	TRBV7-6	TRBJ1-6	many	TGTGCCAGCTCCCAGAGCTCCTATAATTCACCCCTCCACTTT	CASSQSSYNSPLHF
NA	TRBV12-3/TRBV12-4	TRBJ2-2	medium-sized	TGTGCCAGCAGTTTATTGCTTTCCGGGGAGCTGTTTTTT	CASSLLLSGELFF
NA	TRBV9	TRBJ1-1	many	TGTGCCAGCAGCGGGAACAGGAACACTGAAGCTTTCTTT	CASSGNRNTEAFF
TRBD1	TRBV27	TRBJ2-7	many	TGTGCCAGCAGTTGGGACAGGGGTAAGAACGAGCAGTACTTC	CASSWDRGKNEQYF
TRBD2	TRBV10-3	TRBJ2-7	many	TGTGCCATCAGTGAGTCGGGCACTAGCGGGATCTACGAGCAGTACTTC	CAISESGTSGIYEQYF
TRBD1	TRBV24-1	TRBJ2-1	many	TGTGCCACCGAGCGGACAGGGGTTAACAATGAGCAGTTCTTC	CATERTGVNNEQFF
NA	TRBV21-1	TRBJ1-1	many	TGTGCCAGCCCAAGTTCTTTTTTGCAGGGAATTTACACTGAAGCTTTCTTT	CASPSSFLQGIYTEAFF
NA	TRBV5-5	TRBJ2-1	many	TGTGCCAGCAGCCTCCAACCCAGACAGGATGAGCAGTTCTTC	CASSLQPRQDEQFF
NA	TRBV9	TRBJ2-7	few	TGTGCCAGCAGCGTTCTGGACTATCCCTACGAGCAGTACTTC	CASSVLDYPYEQYF
NA	TRBV10-3	TRBJ2-1	many	TGTGCCATCAGTGAAAACTACAATGAGCAGTTCTTC	CAISENYNEQFF
NA	TRBV12-3/TRBV12-4	TRBJ2-1	many	TGTGCCAGCAGTTCTATGGGGGGCTATGCGGACAATGAGCAGTTCTTC	CASSSMGGYADNEQFF
NA	TRBV20-1	TRBJ1-2	many	TGCAGTGCTCCCGGGGTGAGGGATGGCTACACCTTC	CSAPGVRDGYTF
TRBD1	TRBV7-9	TRBJ2-3	NA	TGTGCCAGCAGCAACCCGGGACAGGGTTCAGATACGCAGTATTTT	CASSNPGQGSDTQYF
TRBD2	TRBV9	TRBJ2-1	NA	TGTGCCAGCAGCCCGCTGGGGACTAGCGGGAGTGAGTGGTTCTTC	CASSPLGTSGSEWFF
NA	TRBV5-1	TRBJ2-7	NA	TGCGCCAGCAGCTTGGTAGGGTTCAACGAGCAGTACTTC	CASSLVGFNEQYF
TRBD1	TRBV23-1	TRBJ2-3	many	TGCGCCAGCACCCATACCCGGGACAGGGGAGATACGCAGTATTTT	CASTHTRDRGDTQYF
NA	TRBV27	TRBJ2-5	NA	TGTGCCAGCAGTTTATCGTCGGGGGACCTCCAAGAGACCCAGTACTTC	CASSLSSGDLQETQYF
TRBD1	TRBV20-1	TRBJ1-2	few	TGCAGTGCTCGGACAGGGGAAAATGGCTACACCTTC	CSARTGENGYTF
NA	TRBV29-1	TRBJ2-3	many	TGCAGCATCAGGGGCACAGATACGCAGTATTTT	CSIRGTDTQYF
NA	TRBV5-4	TRBJ2-7	many	TGTGCCAGCAGCTTTGGCAGGGTCTACGAGCAGTACTTC	CASSFGRVYEQYF
NA	TRBV4-1	TRBJ1-3	many	TGCGCCAGCAGCCAAGAACGATATAATTTCCCGAGCTCTGGAAACACCATATATTTT	CASSQERYNFPSSGNTIYF